The 23 T cell receptor beta chains below come from one sample, sequenced in a study of OX40 agonist ivuxolimab in advanced cancers. The library came from the immunoSEQ multiplex PCR assay. In its TCRdb copy, this immuneACCESS table keeps in-frame sequences only and misses some clones. Where compared with another copy, unresolved V genes explain less than half of these, and the others have no known cause. In this sample the table shows some 77,000 clones, about nine tenths of which occur a single time. About 9.4% of the sample goes to the ten largest clones. The input for sequencing was CD4+ or CD8+ T cells sorted from blood, taken in a trial of the OX40 agonist ivuxolimab. Receptors were obtained from an adult with an advanced solid tumor such as melanoma, head and neck, liver or kidney cancer.

The chain uses TRBV5-1 and TRBJ1-4, with D hard to call. Trimming cost V 0 bases and J 7 bases, with 1 base left between them. Germline CDR1 SGHRS, CDR2 YFSETQ. The CDR3 covers 11 residues. The CDR3 region is CASSLGEKLFF. Written as DNA, the CDR3 is TGCGCCAGCAGCTTGGGTGAAAAACTGTTTTTT.

The rearrangement joins TRBV13 to TRBJ2-2; either TRBD1 or TRBD2 may fit D (5 bases each). The V gene lost 1 base and the J gene lost 6 bases, with 21 bases spanning the gap. CDR3 length: 18 amino acids. Germline V CDR1 and CDR2: PRHDT, FYEKMQ (reference sequence). The chain's CDR3 is CASSLEAGWRLRSGELFF. CDR3 DNA sequence: TGTGCCAGCAGCTTAGAGGCAGGGTGGAGGTTGCGGTCCGGGGAGCTGTTTTTT.

The chain has TRBV11-1 and TRBJ1-2; a weak D match, TRBD1 (5 bases). This CDR3 has 15 residues. V was pared by 3 bases and J by 4 bases, with 15 bases between. Germline V CDR1 and CDR2: SGHAT, FQDESV (reference sequence). The CDR3: CASSFGGGSSYGYTF. The CDR3 region has the DNA TGTGCCAGCAGCTTCGGCGGGGGGAGTTCCTATGGCTACACCTTC.

CDR3 amino acids: CSYLGGASSTDTQYF. CDR3 nucleotide sequence: TGCAGCTATCTTGGGGGGGCCTCTAGCACAGATACGCAGTATTTT. The chain uses TRBV29-1 and TRBJ2-3; D possibly corresponds to TRBD2 (7 bases). The CDR3 sequence is 15 residues long. Germline V gene sequence: CDR1 SQVTM, CDR2 ANQGSEA. Deletions cut 8 bases from V and 0 bases from J, with 18 bases between.

The chain has TRBV2 and TRBJ2-3, with TRBD2 as a possible D gene (5 bases). V was trimmed by 3 bases and J by 2 bases, leaving 9 bases between them. Germline V gene sequence: CDR1 SNHLY, CDR2 FYNNEI. The CDR3 has 14 residues. The CDR3 sequence: CASSDWESTDTQYF. The CDR3 region has the DNA TGTGCCAGCAGTGACTGGGAGTCCACAGATACGCAGTATTTT.

For this clone: Other nucleotide sequences in the sample specify the same CDR3. The chain links TRBV30 to TRBJ1-3; the D is unclear. Per the germline V gene, CDR1 is GTSNPN and CDR2 is SVGIG (reference sequence). V was trimmed by 4 bases and J by 0 bases, leaving 4 bases between them. The CDR3 is 12 amino acids. CDR3 nucleotide sequence: TGTGCCTGGAAAGCCTCTGGAAACACCATATATTTT. Encoded protein: CAWKASGNTIYF.

The chain combines TRBV9 with TRBJ1-4; 8 bases fit TRBD1. This CDR3 comprises 17 residues. Germline CDR1 and CDR2: SGDLS and YYNGEE. V was pared by 4 bases and J by 5 bases, with 13 bases of the junction left unmatched. CDR3 nucleotide sequence: TGTGCCAGCAGCCCTGGGGCCCGGACAGGGCGAAATGAAAAACTGTTTTTT. It is translated as CASSPGARTGRNEKLFF. Variable domain in full (rest from reference TRBV9 and TRBJ1-4): DSGVTQTPKHLITATGQRVTLRCSPRSGDLSVYWYQQSLDQGLQFLIQYYNGEERAKGNILERFSAQQFPDLHSELNLSSLELGDSALYFCASSPGARTGRNEKLFFGSGTQLSVL.

This chain connects TRBV7-2 to TRBJ2-3; a possible D gene is TRBD1 (6 bases). The CDR3 spans 14 residues. Germline V CDR1 and CDR2: SGHTA, FQGNSA. Deletions cut 2 bases from V and 4 bases from J, with 10 bases between. This CDR3 reads CASSLSAGADTQYF. As DNA, the CDR3 is TGTGCCAGCAGCTTATCGGCAGGGGCAGATACGCAGTATTTT. Looking up the rest from reference TRBV7-2 and TRBJ2-3 gives the full variable domain: GAGVSQSPSNKVTEKGKDVELRCDPISGHTALYWYRQSLGQGLEFLIYFQGNSAPDKSGLPSDRFSAERTGGSVSTLTIQRTQQEDSAVYLCASSLSAGADTQYFGPGTRLTVL.

DNA for the CDR3: TGTGCCAGCAGCCCGGGCGGGGGGGCCCATGAGCAGTTCTTC. It is translated as CASSPGGGAHEQFF. J is TRBJ2-1 and V is TRBV9; 9 bases are shared with TRBD2. Germline assignment: CDR1 SGDLS and CDR2 YYNGEE. The CDR3 runs to 14 residues. J gave up 8 bases and V 4 bases, and 7 bases lay outside the gene matches.

J is TRBJ2-7 and V is TRBV4-1; perhaps TRBD2 as D (7 bases). The CDR3 has 14 residues. V lost 3 bases and J lost 9, with 18 bases in between. CDR1 and CDR2 (germline): MGHRA, YSYEKL. CDR3 loop: CASSQAGAFSGQYF. As DNA, the CDR3 is TGCGCCAGCAGCCAGGCGGGGGCCTTCTCGGGGCAGTACTTC.

The J gene is TRBJ2-7, the V gene TRBV18, with TRBD2 identical over 9 bases. Germline V gene data show CDR1 as KGHSH and CDR2 as LQKENI. V shed 3 bases and J 2 bases; nucleotides not matched to a gene: 5. The CDR3 has 15 amino acids. Here the CDR3 reads CASSPEAGGPYEQYF. In nucleotides, the CDR3 is TGTGCCAGCTCACCCGAGGCGGGGGGGCCCTACGAGCAGTACTTC. Using reference TRBV18 and TRBJ2-7 for the parts outside the CDR3, the full variable domain is NAGVMQNPRHLVRRRGQEARLRCSPMKGHSHVYWYRQLPEEGLKFMVYLQKENIIDESGMPKERFSAEFPKEGPSILRIQQVVRGDSAAYFCASSPEAGGPYEQYFGPGTRLTVT.

This rearrangement joins TRBV27 to TRBJ2-2; TRBD1 agrees at 7 bases. V lost 3 bases and J lost 0; bases outside the gene matches: 1. This CDR3 comprises 15 residues. Germline V gene data show CDR1 as MNHEY and CDR2 as SMNVEV (reference sequence). CDR3 region: CASSFGTANTGELFF. As DNA, the CDR3 is TGTGCCAGCAGTTTCGGGACAGCGAACACCGGGGAGCTGTTTTTT.

The chain carries TRBV7-9 and TRBJ2-1; the match to TRBD2 covers 12 bases. V shed 5 bases and J 0 bases; nucleotides not matched to a gene: 8. Germline V CDR1 and CDR2: SEHNR, FQNEAQ (reference sequence). The CDR3 sequence is 18 residues long. CDR3 residues: CASSLTGLAGTSYNEQFF. The CDR3 bases are TGTGCCAGCAGCCTGACTGGACTAGCGGGGACCTCCTACAATGAGCAGTTCTTC.

This chain links TRBV5-8 with TRBJ2-2; D is perhaps TRBD2 (6 bases). The V and J ends lost 0 bases and 5 bases respectively, with 8 bases between them. The length of the CDR3 is 14 residues. The germline V gene has CDR1 SGHTS and CDR2 YDEGEE. CDR3 nucleotides: TGTGCCAGCAGCTTGGCCGGGGGAACCGGGGAGCTGTTTTTT. Translating it yields CASSLAGGTGELFF.

The chain employs TRBV15 and TRBJ2-7; tentative D call: TRBD1 (6 bases). The CDR3 contains 13 residues. Between the trimmed V and J ends, which lost 4 bases and 3 bases, there was a span of 10 bases. Germline CDR1 reads LNHNV; CDR2 reads YYDKDF (reference sequence). The CDR3 DNA reads TGTGCCACCAGCAACAGGGTAGACTACGAGCAGTACTTC. Its protein product is CATSNRVDYEQYF. Looking up the rest from reference TRBV15 and TRBJ2-7 gives the full variable domain: DAMVIQNPRYQVTQFGKPVTLSCSQTLNHNVMYWYQQKSSQAPKLLFHYYDKDFNNEADTPDNFQSRRPNTSFCFLDIRSPGLGDTAMYLCATSNRVDYEQYFGPGTRLTVT.

The genes are TRBV11-2 and TRBJ2-3; TRBD1 aligns across 8 bases. Germline CDR1 SGHAT, CDR2 FQNNGV. This CDR3 region has 18 residues. V trimming: 8 bases; J trimming: 6 bases; junction bases outside the gene matches: 22. CDR3 sequence reads: CASLKGGRGQVWSDTQYF. In nucleotides, the CDR3 is TGTGCCAGCCTTAAAGGGGGTAGGGGACAGGTATGGTCGGATACGCAGTATTTT.

This clone was observed a few times. The J gene is TRBJ2-5, the V gene TRBV5-6; D may be TRBD1 (7 bases). CDR1 is SGHDT, CDR2 YYEEEE, per germline. The CDR3 contains 13 residues. The ends were cut back, 6 bases at V and 7 bases at J, with 16 bases in the middle. CDR3 region: CASIPGGGGTQYF. The CDR3 nucleotides read TGTGCCAGCATACCAGGGGGAGGTGGGACCCAGTACTTC.

The rearrangement joins TRBV7-3 to TRBJ2-2; 12 bases align to TRBD2. Germline CDR1 reads SGHTA; CDR2 reads FQGTGA. CDR3 size: 16 residues. With 5 bases clipped from V and 3 bases from J, the junction kept 4 bases outside the gene matches. In nucleotides, the CDR3 is TGTGCCAGCAGCCTAGGACTAGCGGGGTACACCGGGGAGCTGTTTTTT. This gives the protein CASSLGLAGYTGELFF.

V and J are TRBV5-1 and TRBJ1-1, with D unresolved. Germline V gives CDR1 SGHRS, CDR2 YFSETQ. The CDR3 length is 12 residues. The V and J ends lost 6 bases and 1 base respectively, with 7 bases between them. In DNA form, the CDR3 reads TGCGCCAGCACCTCGGGGAACACTGAAGCTTTCTTT. This gives the protein CASTSGNTEAFF.

The rearrangement links TRBV29-1 to TRBJ2-2; D perhaps matches TRBD1 (5 bases). Germline values: CDR1 SQVTM, CDR2 ANQGSEA. The CDR3 consists of 12 residues. V shed 4 bases and J shed 5 bases, with 8 bases lying between them. CDR3 nucleotides: TGCAGCGTTGTTAAGGGGACCGGGGAGCTGTTTTTT. Encoded protein: CSVVKGTGELFF.

The genes are TRBV5-5 and TRBJ1-4; no reliable D call. The CDR3 totals 16 residues. V lost 0 bases to trimming and J lost 8 bases, with 17 bases between them. Per germline, CDR1 SGHKS and CDR2 YYEKEE (reference sequence). Here the CDR3 DNA reads TGTGCCAGCAGCTTGGCCATTGAGACCAAAGGCGAAAAACTGTTTTTT. Protein: CASSLAIETKGEKLFF.

The V and J genes are TRBV12-5 and TRBJ2-1, with 7 bases identical to TRBD2. Germline CDR1 is LGHNT and CDR2 is FRNRAP. CDR3 length equals 14 residues. V was pared by 9 bases and J by 10 bases, with 15 bases of the junction left unmatched. The CDR3 protein is CASQNTGGLREQFF. As DNA, the CDR3 is TGTGCTAGCCAGAACACCGGGGGGTTAAGGGAGCAGTTCTTC. Supplemented by reference TRBV12-5 and TRBJ2-1, the full variable domain reads DARVTQTPRHKVTEMGQEVTMRCQPILGHNTVFWYRQTMMQGLELLAYFRNRAPLDDSGMPKDRFSAEMPDATLATLKIQPSEPRDSAVYFCASQNTGGLREQFFGPGTRLTVL.

The rearrangement uses TRBV7-3 and TRBJ2-2, with TRBD2 identical over 7 bases. Germline-derived CDR1 and CDR2 are SGHTA and FQGTGA. With V trimmed by 4 bases and J by 4 bases, 6 bases remained unmatched. CDR3 length: 15 residues. DNA for the CDR3: TGTGCCAGCAGCTCCTCTGGGGGGGGCACCGGGGAGCTGTTTTTT. As protein: CASSSSGGGTGELFF.